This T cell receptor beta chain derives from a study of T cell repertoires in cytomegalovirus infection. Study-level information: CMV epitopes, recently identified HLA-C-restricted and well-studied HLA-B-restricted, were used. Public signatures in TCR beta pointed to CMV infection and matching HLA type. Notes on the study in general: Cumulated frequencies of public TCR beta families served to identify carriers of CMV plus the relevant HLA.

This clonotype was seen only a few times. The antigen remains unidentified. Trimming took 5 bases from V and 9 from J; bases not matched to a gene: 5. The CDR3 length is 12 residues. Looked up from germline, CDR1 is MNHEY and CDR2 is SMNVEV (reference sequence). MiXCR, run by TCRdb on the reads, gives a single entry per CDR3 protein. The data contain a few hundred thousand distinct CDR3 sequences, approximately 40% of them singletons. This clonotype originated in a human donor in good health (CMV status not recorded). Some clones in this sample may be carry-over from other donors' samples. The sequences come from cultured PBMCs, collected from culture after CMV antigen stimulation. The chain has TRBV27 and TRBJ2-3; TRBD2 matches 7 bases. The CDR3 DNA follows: TGTGCCAGCAGTGCCGGGGGGAACACGCAGTATTTT. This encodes CASSAGGNTQYF.